This T cell receptor beta chain was retrieved from a study of CD8+ T cells in alopecia areata. Study overall: Each day, treated patients took oral tofacitinib twice, at 5 to 10 mg per dose. It was 6 to 18 months of tofacitinib, and then there were 6 months off drug.

TCR sequencing used cDNA made by reverse transcription of extracted RNA. Sequenced by immunoSEQ multiplex PCR; TCRdb stores in-frame clones only, minus some. The repertoire holds about 210,000 clones, with under 70% as singletons. Treatment indicated: oral pan-JAK inhibitor, 5-10 mg twice daily. Germline CDR1 reads MNHNY; CDR2 reads SVGAGI (reference sequence). With 6 bases removed from V and 7 bases from J, the gap between germline ends came to 21 bases. The CDR3 has 15 amino acids. The sequenced sample was CD4+ T cells sorted from blood, obtained at week 4, from a patient treated with tofacitinib. The source of this sequence is a human donor with alopecia areata. V is TRBV6-6 and J is TRBJ1-2, with TRBD1 as a possible D gene (6 bases). The CDR3 loop reads CASSTGRGPAGGYTF. The CDR3 DNA sequence: TGTGCCAGCAGCACCGGCAGGGGCCCCGCCGGTGGCTACACCTTC.